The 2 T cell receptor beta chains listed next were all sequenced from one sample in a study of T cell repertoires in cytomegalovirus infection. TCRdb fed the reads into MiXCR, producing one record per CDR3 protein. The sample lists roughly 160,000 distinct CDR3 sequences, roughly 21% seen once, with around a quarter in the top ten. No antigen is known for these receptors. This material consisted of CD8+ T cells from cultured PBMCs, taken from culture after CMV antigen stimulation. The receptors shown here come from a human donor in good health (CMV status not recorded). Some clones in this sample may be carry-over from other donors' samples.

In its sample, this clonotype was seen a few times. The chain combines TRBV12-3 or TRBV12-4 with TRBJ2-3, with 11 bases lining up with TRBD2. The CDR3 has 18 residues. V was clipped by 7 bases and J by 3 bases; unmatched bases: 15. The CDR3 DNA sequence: TGTGCCAGCAACAGCCGACAGGGACTAGCGGAGATAACAGATACGCAGTATTTT. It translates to CASNSRQGLAEITDTQYF.

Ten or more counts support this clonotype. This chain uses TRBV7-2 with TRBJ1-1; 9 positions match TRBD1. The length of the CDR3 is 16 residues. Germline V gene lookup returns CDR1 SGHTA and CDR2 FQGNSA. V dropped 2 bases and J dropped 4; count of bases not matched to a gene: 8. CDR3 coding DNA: TGTGCCAGCAGCTTATACAGGGGGCAAATGGGCACTGAAGCTTTCTTT. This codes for CASSLYRGQMGTEAFF.